The entry below describes one T cell receptor beta chain. Authors' processing steps: Amplified reference gene primers provided the basis for estimating nucleated cell counts. TCRdb keeps only in-frame clones here, not all; method: immunoSEQ multiplex PCR. The D gene and trimming were derived from the DNA, and the V and J assignments and clone size from that table. The sample yields tens of thousands of clones, 70% to 85% seen once. These data are taken from a study of blood T cell repertoires in COVID-19. As for the study in general: Material from acute and convalescent COVID-19 was sourced from the United States, Italy and Spain.

With V trimmed by 3 bases and J by 5 bases, 14 bases remained unmatched. The CDR3 sequence is 18 residues long. Germline V gene sequence: CDR1 MDHEN, CDR2 SYDVKM. The genes are TRBV28 and TRBJ2-1, with TRBD2 identical over 9 bases. This clonotype originated in a human donor in a cohort sampled during active COVID-19. The specimen sequenced was peripheral blood. The CDR3 DNA follows: TGTGCCAGCAGTTTTGCCTTGTCAGAAAGACTAGCGGACAATGAGCAGTTCTTC. Protein product: CASSFALSERLADNEQFF. Using reference TRBV28 and TRBJ2-1 for the parts outside the CDR3, the full variable domain is DVKVTQSSRYLVKRTGEKVFLECVQDMDHENMFWYRQDPGLGLRLIYFSYDVKMKEKGDIPEGYSVSREKKERFSLILESASTNQTSMYLCASSFALSERLADNEQFFGPGTRLTVL.